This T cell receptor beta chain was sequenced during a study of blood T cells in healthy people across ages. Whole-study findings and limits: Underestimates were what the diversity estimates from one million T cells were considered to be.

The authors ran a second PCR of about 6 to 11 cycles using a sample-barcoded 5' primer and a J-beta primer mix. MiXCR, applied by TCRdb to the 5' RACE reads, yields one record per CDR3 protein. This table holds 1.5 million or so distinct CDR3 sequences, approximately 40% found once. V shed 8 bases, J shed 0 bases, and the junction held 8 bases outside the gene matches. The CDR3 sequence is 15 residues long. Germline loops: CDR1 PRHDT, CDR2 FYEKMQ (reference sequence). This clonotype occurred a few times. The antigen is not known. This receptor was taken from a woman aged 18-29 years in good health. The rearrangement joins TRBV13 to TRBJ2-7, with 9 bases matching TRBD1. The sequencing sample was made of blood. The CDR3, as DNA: TGTGCCAGCGCAAACCGACAGGGGGGCTCCTACGAGCAGTACTTC. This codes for CASANRQGGSYEQYF.